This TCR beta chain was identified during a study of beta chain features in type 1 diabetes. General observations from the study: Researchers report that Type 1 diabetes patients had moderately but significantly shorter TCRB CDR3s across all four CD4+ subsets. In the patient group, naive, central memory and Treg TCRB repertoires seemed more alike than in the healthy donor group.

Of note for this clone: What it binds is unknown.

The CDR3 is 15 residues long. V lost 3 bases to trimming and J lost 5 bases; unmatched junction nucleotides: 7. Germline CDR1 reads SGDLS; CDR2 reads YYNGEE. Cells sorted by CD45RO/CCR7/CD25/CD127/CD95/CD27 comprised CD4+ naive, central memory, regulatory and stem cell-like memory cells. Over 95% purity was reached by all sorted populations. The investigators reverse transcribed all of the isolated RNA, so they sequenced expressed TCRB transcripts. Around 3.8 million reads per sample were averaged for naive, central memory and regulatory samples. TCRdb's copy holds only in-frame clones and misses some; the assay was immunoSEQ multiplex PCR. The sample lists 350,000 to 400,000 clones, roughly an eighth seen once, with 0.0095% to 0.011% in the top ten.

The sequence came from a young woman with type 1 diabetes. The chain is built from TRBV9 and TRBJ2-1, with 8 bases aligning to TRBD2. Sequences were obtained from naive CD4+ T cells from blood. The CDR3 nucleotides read TGTGCCAGCAGCGAGGGAGCGGGAGAGGACAATGAGCAGTTCTTC. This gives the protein CASSEGAGEDNEQFF.